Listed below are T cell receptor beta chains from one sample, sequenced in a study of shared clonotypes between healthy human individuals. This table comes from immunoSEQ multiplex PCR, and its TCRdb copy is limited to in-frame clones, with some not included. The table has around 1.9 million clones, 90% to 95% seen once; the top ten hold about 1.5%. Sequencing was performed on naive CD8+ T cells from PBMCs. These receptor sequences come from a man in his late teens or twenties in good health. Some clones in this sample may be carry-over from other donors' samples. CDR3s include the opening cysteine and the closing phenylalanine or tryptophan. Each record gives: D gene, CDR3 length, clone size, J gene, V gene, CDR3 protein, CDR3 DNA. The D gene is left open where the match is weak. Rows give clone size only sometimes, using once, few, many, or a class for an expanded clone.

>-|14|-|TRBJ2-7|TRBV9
CASSPGAENYEQYF
TGTGCCAGCAGCCCGGGGGCGGAGAACTACGAGCAGTACTTC
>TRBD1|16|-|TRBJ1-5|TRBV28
CASSAGTGVLQGPQHF
TGTGCCAGCAGTGCCGGGACAGGGGTGTTACAGGGTCCCCAGCATTTT
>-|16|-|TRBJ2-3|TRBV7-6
CASSQLQGGHPDTQYF
TGTGCCAGCAGCCAGCTGCAGGGTGGGCACCCAGATACGCAGTATTTT
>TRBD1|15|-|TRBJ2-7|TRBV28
CASRPDREGAYEQYF
TGTGCCAGCAGGCCCGACAGGGAAGGGGCCTACGAGCAGTACTTC
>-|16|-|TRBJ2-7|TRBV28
CASSLSVSAGFYEQYF
TGTGCCAGCAGTTTAAGTGTCTCGGCAGGGTTCTACGAGCAGTACTTC
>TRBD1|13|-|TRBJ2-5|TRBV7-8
CASSPDRGETQYF
TGTGCCAGCAGCCCCGACAGGGGTGAGACCCAGTACTTC
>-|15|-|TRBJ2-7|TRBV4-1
CASSQARTEGYEQYF
TGCGCCAGCAGCCAAGCACGGACAGAAGGCTACGAGCAGTACTTC
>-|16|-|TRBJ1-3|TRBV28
CASSSSLASSGNTIYF
TGTGCCAGCAGTTCCTCGTTGGCGAGCTCTGGAAACACCATATATTTT
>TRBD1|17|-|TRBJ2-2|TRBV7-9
CASSLVGQGAFNGELFF
TGTGCCAGCAGCTTAGTCGGGCAGGGGGCGTTCAACGGGGAGCTGTTTTTT
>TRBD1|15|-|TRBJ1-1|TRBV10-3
CAIRRGTVSDTEAFF
TGTGCCATCAGAAGAGGGACAGTTTCTGACACTGAAGCTTTCTTT
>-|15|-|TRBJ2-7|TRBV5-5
CASSFPTGDFYEQYF
TGTGCCAGCAGCTTTCCGACAGGAGATTTCTACGAGCAGTACTTC
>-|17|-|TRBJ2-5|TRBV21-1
CASSPQGGGIRQETQYF
TGTGCCAGCAGCCCTCAGGGGGGCGGGATTAGACAAGAGACCCAGTACTTC
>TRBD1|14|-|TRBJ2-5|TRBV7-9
CASSLAQGKETQYF
TGTGCCAGCAGCTTAGCACAGGGGAAAGAGACCCAGTACTTC
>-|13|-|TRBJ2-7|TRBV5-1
CASRPSVAYEQYF
TGCGCCAGCAGGCCGTCGGTGGCCTACGAGCAGTACTTC
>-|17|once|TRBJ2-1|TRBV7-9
CASSSRGGEGPYNEQFF
TGTGCCAGCAGCTCCAGGGGGGGAGAAGGTCCCTACAATGAGCAGTTCTTC
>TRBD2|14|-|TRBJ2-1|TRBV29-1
CSVEWEGAYNEQFF
TGCAGCGTTGAATGGGAGGGTGCCTACAATGAGCAGTTCTTC
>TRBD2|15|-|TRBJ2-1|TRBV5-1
CASSLEAGAVDEQFF
TGCGCCAGCAGCTTGGAAGCGGGAGCTGTCGATGAGCAGTTCTTC
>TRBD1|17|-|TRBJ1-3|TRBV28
CASSQILDRAAGNTIYF
TGTGCCAGCAGCCAAATTCTTGACAGGGCTGCGGGAAACACCATATATTTT
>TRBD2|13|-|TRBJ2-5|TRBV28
CASSPRGGETQYF
TGTGCCAGCAGCCCTAGGGGAGGGGAGACCCAGTACTTC
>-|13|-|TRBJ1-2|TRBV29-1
CSVEVGGRYGYTF
TGCAGCGTTGAAGTGGGAGGGAGGTATGGCTACACCTTC
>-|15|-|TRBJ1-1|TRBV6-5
CASSYYIKGSTEAFF
TGTGCCAGCAGTTACTATATAAAGGGGAGCACTGAAGCTTTCTTT
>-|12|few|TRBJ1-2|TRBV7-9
CASSLDTHGYTF
TGTGCCAGCAGCTTAGACACTCATGGCTACACCTTC
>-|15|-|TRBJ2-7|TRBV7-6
CASSLDRERSYEQYF
TGTGCCAGCAGCTTAGACAGGGAAAGGTCCTACGAGCAGTACTTC
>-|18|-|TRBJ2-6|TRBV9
CASSARVADWSGANVLTF
TGTGCCAGCAGCGCCCGCGTGGCGGATTGGTCTGGGGCCAACGTCCTGACTTTC
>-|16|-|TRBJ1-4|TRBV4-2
CASSHRGGGTNEKLFF
TGTGCCAGCAGCCACCGGGGGGGAGGGACTAATGAAAAACTGTTTTTT
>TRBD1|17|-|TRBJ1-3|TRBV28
CASRGQVLTESGNTIYF
TGTGCCAGCAGAGGACAGGTATTAACAGAATCTGGAAACACCATATATTTT
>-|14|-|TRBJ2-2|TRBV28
CASALQGGTGELFF
TGTGCCAGCGCTCTGCAGGGTGGAACCGGGGAGCTGTTTTTT
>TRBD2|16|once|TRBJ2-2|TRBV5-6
CASSPTRRGDTGELFF
TGTGCCAGCAGCCCCACCCGCCGGGGGGACACCGGGGAGCTGTTTTTT
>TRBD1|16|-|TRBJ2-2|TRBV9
CASSVGQGPALGELFF
TGTGCCAGCAGCGTAGGACAGGGACCAGCCCTCGGGGAGCTGTTTTTT
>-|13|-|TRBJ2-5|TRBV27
CASSANLKRTQYF
TGTGCCAGCTCCGCAAACCTTAAACGGACCCAGTACTTC
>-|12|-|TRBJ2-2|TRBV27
CASSPMTGELFF
TGTGCCAGCAGTCCGATGACCGGGGAGCTGTTTTTT
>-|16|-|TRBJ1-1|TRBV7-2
CASSFSLGGVGTEAFF
TGTGCCAGCAGCTTCTCCCTGGGAGGGGTCGGCACTGAAGCTTTCTTT
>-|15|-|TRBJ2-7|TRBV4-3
CASSQDSGLGDEQYF
TGCGCCAGCAGCCAAGACTCCGGACTGGGCGACGAGCAGTACTTC
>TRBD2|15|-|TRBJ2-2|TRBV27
CASSPALVSGRELFF
TGTGCCAGCAGCCCCGCTCTGGTTAGCGGGCGGGAGCTGTTTTTT
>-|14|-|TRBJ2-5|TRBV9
CASSPSGVGETQYF
TGTGCCAGCAGCCCCTCGGGGGTTGGGGAGACCCAGTACTTC
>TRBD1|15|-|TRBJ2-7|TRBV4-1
CASSQYRGSSREQYF
TGCGCCAGCAGCCAATACAGGGGGAGCTCGCGGGAGCAGTACTTC
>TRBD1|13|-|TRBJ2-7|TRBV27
CATQGAFSYEQYF
TGTGCCACACAGGGGGCCTTCTCCTACGAGCAGTACTTC
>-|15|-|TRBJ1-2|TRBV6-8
CASSYRVRDWDGYTF
TGTGCCAGCAGTTACCGGGTCAGGGATTGGGATGGCTACACCTTC
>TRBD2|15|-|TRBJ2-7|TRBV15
CATSRGRGARYEQYF
TGTGCCACCAGCCGGGGGCGGGGGGCCCGCTACGAGCAGTACTTC
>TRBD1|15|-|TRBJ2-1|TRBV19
CASSIQGDSYNEQFF
TGTGCCAGTAGTATCCAGGGGGACTCCTACAATGAGCAGTTCTTC